The present T cell receptor beta chain was sequenced within a study of monozygotic twins with cystic fibrosis. In the study overall: With about 15 PCR cycles, barcoded libraries came from three micrograms of fragmented DNA.

CDR1 and CDR2 (germline): SGHVS, FNYEAQ. V lost 5 bases, J lost 8 bases, and 13 bases lay in between. The CDR3 contains 14 residues. Findings and caveats of the study: V usage most resembled the co-twin in 13 of 16 pairs.

Sequencing was performed with immunoSEQ multiplex PCR; in TCRdb, only in-frame clones are kept and a portion is missing. Altogether tens of thousands of clones are present, approximately 96% being singletons, with the ten largest covering around 0.18%. This clone has only one observation. Antigen: not known. The sequencing sample was made of blood. The chain is built from TRBV7-6 and TRBJ1-6, with D unclear. This sequence originates from a girl aged 2 to 9 with cystic fibrosis. CDR3 sequence reads: CASSQGSKDSPLHF. Here the CDR3 DNA reads TGTGCCAGCAGCCAAGGGAGTAAGGATTCACCCCTCCACTTT.